Listed below are T cell receptor beta chains from one sample, sequenced in a study of Tregs in tolerant kidney transplant recipients. Which antigens these TCRs recognize remains unknown. The repertoire was sequenced with immunoSEQ multiplex PCR; TCRdb's copy has only in-frame clones and lacks some. Among approximately 1,900 clones listed, about 43% were seen once. What was sequenced was Tregs from blood cultured with allogeneic cells. Every receptor here comes from a human donor in good health. CDR3s include the opening cysteine and the closing phenylalanine or tryptophan. Fields, in order: V gene, J gene, D gene, CDR3 protein. A D gene is named only where the DNA matches it firmly.

TRBV7-9	TRBJ1-5	.	CASSPSGARGPQHF
TRBV9	TRBJ2-7	.	CASSVGPGRSYEQYF
TRBV7-4	TRBJ2-7	.	CASSPAEQYF
TRBV5-6	TRBJ1-5	.	CASSLGIYSNQPQHF
TRBV7-2	TRBJ2-7	.	CASSLGGAGEQYF
TRBV30	TRBJ2-7	.	CAWSVALAGDEQYF
TRBV5-1	TRBJ2-7	TRBD2	CASRSAGGEQYF
TRBV10-1	TRBJ2-7	TRBD1	CASTGGTGSYEQYF
TRBV6-5	TRBJ2-2	.	CASKQRVYTGELFF
TRBV2	TRBJ2-7	.	CASSLVSGYEQYF
TRBV6-1	TRBJ2-7	.	CASKSKPYEQYF
TRBV30	TRBJ1-5	.	CAWSGGGSQPQHF
TRBV5-1	TRBJ2-7	.	CASSLAGRHYEQYF
TRBV6-6	TRBJ2-5	TRBD2	CASSSPRLAVQETQYF
TRBV7-3	TRBJ1-2	TRBD1	CASSLGQGFYGYTF
TRBV6-5	TRBJ1-1	TRBD1	CASSSGTANTEAFF
TRBV7-3	TRBJ1-2	.	CASSLQGDGYTF
TRBV2	TRBJ1-5	.	CASSPLWGAQPQHF
TRBV10-3	TRBJ1-4	.	CAISAEGGNEKLFF
TRBV4-1	TRBJ2-2	.	CASSQDTFPGELFF
TRBV28	TRBJ1-3	.	CASSLLQELSGNTIYF
TRBV19	TRBJ2-6	.	CASSLGRSTSGANVLTF
TRBV5-1	TRBJ2-6	TRBD1	CASSLGTGGSISGANVLTF
TRBV6-5	TRBJ1-2	.	CASSYTVLGYGYTF
TRBV6-1	TRBJ2-2	.	CAISGIRDTGELFF
TRBV5-1	TRBJ1-1	.	CASSLARSLNTEAFF
TRBV7-4	TRBJ2-5	.	CASSPAEQYF
TRBV7-2	TRBJ2-7	TRBD2	CASSLRSGGAYEQYF
TRBV6-1	TRBJ2-7	.	CASSPSYEQYF
TRBV5-5	TRBJ1-3	.	CASSLTGGNTIYF
TRBV18	TRBJ2-5	TRBD2	CASTARFSGGGGETQYF
TRBV6-9	TRBJ1-5	TRBD1	CASSWTGVGNQPQHF
TRBV5-1	TRBJ2-5	TRBD2	CASSLGLADQETQYF
TRBV11-2	TRBJ1-5	.	CASSPSGARGPQHF
TRBV25-1	TRBJ1-2	TRBD1	CASSEPGGYGYTF
TRBV6-1	TRBJ1-5	.	CASRKYSNQPQHF
TRBV7-3	TRBJ2-3	.	CASSPGRSDTQYF
TRBV9	TRBJ1-2	.	CASSVAAFDGNYGYTF
TRBV5-4	TRBJ2-7	.	CASSPDPARLYEQYF
TRBV19	TRBJ2-7	.	CASSKGELSYEQYF
TRBV4-2	TRBJ2-7	TRBD2	CASSQDGTRGYEQYF
TRBV11-2	TRBJ2-7	.	CASSRSGTRSYEQYF
TRBV19	TRBJ2-1	.	CASSANSASKFF
TRBV13	TRBJ1-5	TRBD1	CASSGQGGSQPQHF